The 13 T cell receptor beta chains listed next were all sequenced from one sample in a study of CD8+ T cells in alopecia areata. Sequencing relied on a cDNA template that was reverse transcribed from extracted RNA. Sequenced by immunoSEQ multiplex PCR; TCRdb stores in-frame clones only, minus some. The sample shows some 200,000 clones, around 43% of them seen only once. The sample's treatment: oral pan-JAK inhibitor, 5-10 mg twice daily. Specimen: CD4+ T cells sorted from blood, collected at roughly week 38, from a patient treated with tofacitinib. The receptors shown here come from a human donor with alopecia areata.

Notes on this clone: Other DNA sequences in this sample translate to the same CDR3. This sequence joins TRBV5-1 and TRBJ1-5, with 8 bases matching TRBD1. Germline loops: CDR1 SGHRS, CDR2 YFSETQ. The CDR3 covers 13 residues. Unmatched junction bases numbered 0, after V lost 2 bases and J lost 5 bases. CDR3 residues: CASSLQGDQPQHF. Written as DNA, the CDR3 is TGCGCCAGCAGCTTACAGGGGGATCAGCCCCAGCATTTT. Variable domain in full (rest from reference TRBV5-1 and TRBJ1-5): KAGVTQTPRYLIKTRGQQVTLSCSPISGHRSVSWYQQTPGQGLQFLFEYFSETQRNKGNFPGRFSGRQFSNSRSEMNVSTLELGDSALYLCASSLQGDQPQHFGDGTRLSIL.

This rearrangement joins TRBV15 to TRBJ2-3; D is ambiguous. Germline V lookup: CDR1 LNHNV, CDR2 YYDKDF (reference sequence). Trimming stripped 0 bases from V and 4 bases from J, with 11 bases between. The CDR3 loop spans 15 amino acids. CDR3 coding DNA: TGTGCCACCAGCAGAGAGTCGTTCGGAGCAGATACGCAGTATTTT. It yields the protein CATSRESFGADTQYF.

This clone came up a few times. V is TRBV4-1 and J is TRBJ2-7; 10 bases map to TRBD1. V was clipped by 4 bases and J by 6 bases; unmatched bases: 9. The CDR3 spans 15 residues. CDR1 is MGHRA and CDR2 is YSYEKL in the germline V gene. The chain's CDR3 is CASSLTGTGAIEQYF. For the CDR3, the DNA is TGCGCCAGCAGCCTTACCGGGACAGGGGCGATCGAGCAGTACTTC.

The chain couples TRBV7-2 to TRBJ2-7; D might be TRBD1 or TRBD2, each matching 7 bases. The length of the CDR3 is 15 residues. Trimming pared 5 bases from V and 4 bases from J, leaving 18 bases between. Germline CDR1 reads SGHTA; CDR2 reads FQGNSA. CDR3: CASSRGGGRSYEQYF. The CDR3 DNA reads as TGTGCCAGCAGCCGAGGGGGCGGGAGATCATACGAGCAGTACTTC.

This clone was seen only a few times. V is TRBV25-1 and J is TRBJ2-5, with TRBD1 matching 9 bases. Germline CDR1 MGHDK, CDR2 SYGVNS. CDR3 length: 15 residues. V gave up 2 bases and J gave up 9 bases; unmatched junction bases: 10. The CDR3 sequence is CASSEHRQGERPQYF. The CDR3, as DNA: TGTGCCAGCAGTGAACATAGACAGGGGGAGAGACCCCAGTACTTC.

The chain is built from TRBV4-3 and TRBJ2-6, with D hard to call. The CDR3 length is 16 residues. The ends were cut back, 0 bases at V and 2 bases at J, with 8 bases in the middle. Germline V lookup: CDR1 LGHNA, CDR2 YSLEER. In nucleotides, the CDR3 is TGCGCCAGCAGCCAAGATTACGGGCCTGGGGCCAACGTCCTGACTTTC. It specifies CASSQDYGPGANVLTF.

The CDR3 region is CSVEIGTGFGYF. CDR3 bases: TGCAGCGTTGAGATCGGGACAGGGTTTGGGTATTTT. This chain connects TRBV29-1 to TRBJ2-3; 9 bases align to TRBD1. The CDR3 length is 12 residues. Germline V gene lookup returns CDR1 SQVTM and CDR2 ANQGSEA. Unmatched junction bases numbered 9, after V lost 3 bases and J lost 14 bases.

The rearrangement joins TRBV19 to TRBJ2-3, with a weak D call TRBD1 (6 bases). The CDR3 extends over 15 amino acids. Trimming cost V 6 bases and J 2 bases, with 15 bases left between them. From germline, CDR1 is LNHDA and CDR2 SQIVND (reference sequence). The CDR3 DNA is TGTGCCAGTAGAGAGTCGGCAGGGGCCACAGATACGCAGTATTTT. Its protein is CASRESAGATDTQYF.

The CDR3: CASSPDSGGNEQFF. In nucleotides, the CDR3 is TGTGCCAGCAGCCCCGATAGCGGGGGCAATGAGCAGTTCTTC. The chain uses TRBV7-3 and TRBJ2-1; 9 nucleotides line up with TRBD2. The CDR3 has 14 amino acids. Looked up from germline, CDR1 is SGHTA and CDR2 is FQGTGA. J gave up 6 bases and V 5 bases, and 5 bases lay outside the gene matches. Looking up the rest from reference TRBV7-3 and TRBJ2-1 gives the full variable domain: GAGVSQTPSNKVTEKGKYVELRCDPISGHTALYWYRQSLGQGPEFLIYFQGTGAADDSGLPNDRFFAVRPEGSVSTLKIQRTERGDSAVYLCASSPDSGGNEQFFGPGTRLTVL.

This clone was observed a single time. The V and J genes are TRBV11-2 and TRBJ2-7; D is ambiguous. The germline V gene has CDR1 SGHAT and CDR2 FQNNGV. Trimming stripped 3 bases from V and 0 bases from J, with 12 bases between. The CDR3 length is 15 residues. The CDR3 loop is CASSFDGLPSYEQYF. The CDR3 nucleotides are TGTGCCAGCAGCTTCGACGGGTTACCCTCCTACGAGCAGTACTTC.

This CDR3 is CASSPRLVVGTDTQYF. Written as DNA, the CDR3 is TGTGCCAGCAGCCCCCGACTAGTTGTGGGCACAGATACGCAGTATTTT. This chain uses TRBV7-2 with TRBJ2-3, with a weak D call TRBD2 (6 bases). V was pared by 5 bases and J by 1 base, with 16 bases between. Germline V gives CDR1 SGHTA, CDR2 FQGNSA. The CDR3 runs 16 residues.

This rearrangement joins TRBV20-1 to TRBJ2-5; D is uncertain. V lost 3 bases and J lost 3, with 5 bases in between. In germline, CDR1 is DFQATT, CDR2 SNEGSKA (reference sequence). The length of the CDR3 is 11 residues. The DNA for the CDR3 is TGCAGTGCTAGCCCCAAAGAGACCCAGTACTTC. Its translation is CSASPKETQYF.

The chain's CDR3 is CASSQVHYEQYF. For the CDR3, the DNA is TGTGCCAGCAGCCAAGTGCACTACGAGCAGTACTTC. The chain carries TRBV7-2 and TRBJ2-7; unclear D gene. There are 12 residues in the CDR3. V lost 5 bases to trimming and J lost 3 bases, with 8 bases between them. Germline CDR1 SGHTA, CDR2 FQGNSA. The variable domain in full, with the rest retrieved from reference TRBV7-2 and TRBJ2-7, is GAGVSQSPSNKVTEKGKDVELRCDPISGHTALYWYRQSLGQGLEFLIYFQGNSAPDKSGLPSDRFSAERTGGSVSTLTIQRTQQEDSAVYLCASSQVHYEQYFGPGTRLTVT.